What follows is one T cell receptor (beta chain) and its context. This same CDR3 is encoded by further DNA sequences in the sample. The data belong to a study of OX40 agonist ivuxolimab in advanced cancers. In the study overall: People who had prior anti-PD-1, anti-PD-L1 or anti-CTLA-4 therapy could take part, and roughly 40% had some.

The method was immunoSEQ multiplex PCR; TCRdb's version includes in-frame clones alone and lacks a portion of them. Of about 61,000 clones listed, 82% are singletons. Germline-derived CDR1 and CDR2 are GTSNPN and SVGIG (reference sequence). Trimming took off 4 bases at V and 8 bases at J, with 14 bases between the two ends. The CDR3 has 12 residues. The TCR sequence derives from an adult with an advanced solid tumor such as melanoma, head and neck, liver or kidney cancer. The sequenced sample was CD4+ or CD8+ T cells sorted from blood, obtained in a trial of the OX40 agonist ivuxolimab. This chain uses TRBV30 with TRBJ1-2; weak D call: TRBD1 (6 bases). CDR3 nucleotide sequence: TGTGCCTGGACGTTAGGGGGGCGGGGCTACACCTTC. Its protein is CAWTLGGRGYTF.